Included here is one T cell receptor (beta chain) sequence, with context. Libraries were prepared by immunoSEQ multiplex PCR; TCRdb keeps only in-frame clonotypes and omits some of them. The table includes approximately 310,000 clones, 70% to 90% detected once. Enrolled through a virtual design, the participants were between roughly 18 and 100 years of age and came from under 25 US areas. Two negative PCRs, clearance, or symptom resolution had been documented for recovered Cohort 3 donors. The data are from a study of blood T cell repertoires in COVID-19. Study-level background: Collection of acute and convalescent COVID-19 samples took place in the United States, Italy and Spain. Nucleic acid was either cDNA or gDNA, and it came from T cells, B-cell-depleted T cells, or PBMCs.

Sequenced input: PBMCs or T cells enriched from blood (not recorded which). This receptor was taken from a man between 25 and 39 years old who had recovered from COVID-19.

The CDR3: CASSLDTMNTEAFF. The CDR3 DNA sequence: TGTGCCAGCAGCTTAGACACCATGAACACTGAAGCTTTCTTT. The rearrangement joins TRBV7-2 to TRBJ1-1; no firm D call. This CDR3 comprises 14 residues. Germline V CDR1 and CDR2: SGHTA, FQGNSA. With 1 base removed from V and 0 bases from J, the gap between germline ends came to 6 bases.